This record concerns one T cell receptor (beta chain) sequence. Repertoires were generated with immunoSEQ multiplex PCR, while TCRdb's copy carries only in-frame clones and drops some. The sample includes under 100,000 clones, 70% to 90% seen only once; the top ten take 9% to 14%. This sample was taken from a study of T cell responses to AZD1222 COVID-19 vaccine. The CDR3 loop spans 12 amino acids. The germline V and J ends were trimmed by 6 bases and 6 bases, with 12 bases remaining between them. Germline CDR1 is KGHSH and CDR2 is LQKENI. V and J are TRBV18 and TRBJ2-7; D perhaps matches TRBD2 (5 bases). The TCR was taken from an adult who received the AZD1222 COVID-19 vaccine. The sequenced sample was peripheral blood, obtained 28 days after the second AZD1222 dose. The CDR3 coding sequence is TGTGCCAGCTCCCAGCCGGGATCCGAGCAGTACTTC. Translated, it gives CASSQPGSEQYF.